The clone carrying this T cell receptor (beta chain) was found a few times. What it binds is unknown. This CDR3 contains 17 residues. The J segment lost 3 bases and the V segment lost 3 bases, leaving 6 bases of the junction unmatched. Germline CDR1 reads SGHTA; CDR2 reads FQGNSA. This sample is part of a study of T cells in Graves' hyperthyroidism and ophthalmopathy. General study points: In blood, most of the thyroid clonotypes expanded above 0.001 were also present.

Hyperthyroidism, newly diagnosed and lasting under 2 months, affected patients aged 18 to 65. Researchers amplified the TCR beta CDR3 regions from RNA transcripts. HTBI primers were used for first-round RT-PCR of the TCR CDR3. MiXCR was run by TCRdb on the multiplex PCR reads, yielding one entry per CDR3 protein. The table records approximately 740,000 distinct CDR3 sequences, 14% of them present only once. This TCR came from a woman in her late teens or twenties with Graves' hyperthyroidism. The specimen was blood. The rearrangement links TRBV7-2 to TRBJ1-6; TRBD1 matches at 9 bases. The CDR3 DNA sequence: TGTGCCAGCAGCTTGACAGGGGGTAGTTACTATAATTCACCCCTCCACTTT. Protein sequence: CASSLTGGSYYNSPLHF.